This T cell receptor beta chain was found in a study of blood T cell repertoires in COVID-19. As for the study in general: T cells, B-cell-depleted T cells, or PBMCs supplied cDNA or gDNA.

Study processing details: Using reference gene primer amplification, nucleated cell counts were estimated. Sequencing was performed with immunoSEQ multiplex PCR; in TCRdb, only in-frame clones are kept and a portion is missing. The V and J calls and the clone size are those of that table, but D and trimming were determined from the DNA. The sample gives 230,000 or so clones, around 85% of which show up once; around 4.7% is in the top ten. The V end was cut by 4 bases, the J end by 1 base, with 8 bases between. This CDR3 contains 13 residues. Per germline, CDR1 MNHEY and CDR2 SMNVEV (reference sequence).

This TCR came from a human donor in a cohort sampled during active COVID-19. The sample taken for sequencing was peripheral blood. The V gene is TRBV27, the J gene TRBJ2-7; no reliable D call. The CDR3 sequence: CASSSGSSYEQYF. CDR3 coding DNA: TGTGCCAGCAGTTCTGGTAGTTCCTACGAGCAGTACTTC.